The 20 T cell receptor beta chains reported below all come from one sample, sequenced in a study of T cells after yellow fever vaccination. TCRdb re-derived calls from the 5' RACE reads in MiXCR, one entry per CDR3 protein. The sample lists 300,000 or so distinct CDR3 sequences, approximately 13% occurring once. Material: CD4+ T cells sorted from PBMCs, obtained 45 days after the yellow fever booster vaccination. These receptors were obtained from a man aged 30-40 years who received the YFV17D yellow fever vaccine.

This clonotype was observed at least ten times. The V and J genes are TRBV28 and TRBJ1-4; no firm D call. The germline V and J ends were trimmed by 8 bases and 4 bases, with 20 bases remaining between them. CDR1 MDHEN and CDR2 SYDVKM come from the germline V gene. This CDR3 spans 16 amino acids. The DNA for the CDR3 is TGTGCCAGCTACCCTGCGGGGATTACTAATAATGAAAAACTGTTTTTT. It specifies CASYPAGITNNEKLFF.

This clonotype has more than one count but fewer than ten. The rearrangement links TRBV14 to TRBJ1-2; perhaps TRBD1 as D (5 bases). This CDR3 has 14 amino acids. Trimming took off 4 bases at V and 4 bases at J, with 13 bases between the two ends. Per germline, CDR1 SGHDN and CDR2 FVKESK. The chain's CDR3 is CASSPTGTGYGYTF. The CDR3 region has the DNA TGTGCCAGCAGCCCAACCGGGACCGGCTATGGCTACACCTTC. The variable domain in full, completed from reference TRBV14 and TRBJ1-2, reads EAGVTQFPSHSVIEKGQTVTLRCDPISGHDNLYWYRRVMGKEIKFLLHFVKESKQDESGMPNNRFLAERTGGTYSTLKVQPAELEDSGVYFCASSPTGTGYGYTFGSGTRLTVV.

This clonotype came up a few times. This sequence joins TRBV7-9 and TRBJ1-2; D unresolved. The ends were cut back, 1 base at V and 6 bases at J, with 6 bases in the middle. Germline V gene data show CDR1 as SEHNR and CDR2 as FQNEAQ (reference sequence). The CDR3 spans 12 residues. The CDR3 region is CASSLGLNGYTF. CDR3 in DNA: TGTGCCAGCAGCTTAGGGCTGAATGGCTACACCTTC.

The J gene is TRBJ1-2, the V gene TRBV27, with 7 bases that match TRBD1. V gave up 8 bases and J gave up 8 bases; unmatched junction bases: 11. The CDR3 is 13 amino acids. Germline CDR1 reads MNHEY; CDR2 reads SMNVEV (reference sequence). CDR3 residues: CASSPDRVQGYTF. The CDR3, as DNA: TGTGCCAGCTCACCTGACAGGGTGCAGGGCTACACCTTC.

This clonotype was seen repeatedly, ten times or more. The chain has TRBV12-3 or TRBV12-4 and TRBJ2-2; D is unclear. The CDR3 has 11 residues. Trimming shortened V by 6 bases and J by 2 bases, and 1 base separated the two germline ends. This CDR3 is CASSNTGELFF. CDR3 sequence (DNA): TGTGCCAGCAGCAACACCGGGGAGCTGTTTTTT.

This sequence joins TRBV11-1 and TRBJ2-7; weak D call: TRBD2 (6 bases). CDR1 SGHAT and CDR2 FQDESV come from the germline V gene (reference sequence). V was clipped by 5 bases and J by 6 bases, with 17 bases between them. This CDR3 is 14 amino acids long. As DNA, the CDR3 is TGTGCCAGCAGCCCGACCGGGACCGGGGGCGAGCAGTACTTC. Its protein product is CASSPTGTGGEQYF.

The V gene is TRBV20-1, the J gene TRBJ1-2; no clear D. The V and J ends lost 8 bases and 0 bases respectively, with 13 bases between them. Germline values: CDR1 DFQATT, CDR2 SNEGSKA (reference sequence). This CDR3 contains 13 residues. The CDR3 here is CSISFRANYGYTF. CDR3 in DNA: TGCAGTATTAGCTTCAGAGCTAACTATGGCTACACCTTC.

The chain uses TRBV15 and TRBJ2-5; D is perhaps TRBD2 (6 bases). The CDR3 is 16 residues long. CDR1 is LNHNV and CDR2 is YYDKDF in the germline V gene (reference sequence). V was trimmed by 0 bases and J by 6 bases, leaving 17 bases between them. DNA for the CDR3: TGTGCCACCAGCAGAGATCAGGGACTGACCTCCCAGACCCAGTACTTC. It codes for CATSRDQGLTSQTQYF.

The rearrangement links TRBV20-1 to TRBJ2-5, with a possible D match to TRBD2 (6 bases). V was shortened by 1 base and J by 4 bases, with 10 bases between the two germline ends. The CDR3 sequence is 13 residues long. Looked up from germline, CDR1 is DFQATT and CDR2 is SNEGSKA (reference sequence). The CDR3 here is CSARGLEGETQYF. CDR3 sequence (DNA): TGCAGTGCTAGAGGGCTGGAGGGAGAGACCCAGTACTTC.

The chain recombines TRBV12-3 or TRBV12-4 with TRBJ2-5; D gene unclear. The CDR3 runs to 13 residues. V lost 7 bases and J 2 bases, leaving 11 bases between the germline ends. The CDR3 is CASKLLGQETQYF. The DNA for the CDR3 is TGTGCCAGCAAATTACTGGGACAAGAGACCCAGTACTTC.

This clonotype showed up just a few times. The V and J genes are TRBV7-2 and TRBJ2-5; 13 positions match TRBD2. The CDR3 runs to 14 residues. Trimming removed 5 bases from V and 6 bases from J; junction bases left unmatched: 3. Germline-derived CDR1 and CDR2 are SGHTA and FQGNSA. The CDR3, as DNA: TGTGCCAGCAGCCTGGGACTAGCGGGGAAGACCCAGTACTTC. Protein product: CASSLGLAGKTQYF.

The V gene is TRBV5-1, the J gene TRBJ2-3; D gene uncertain. The CDR3 extends over 13 amino acids. V was cut by 5 bases and J by 0 bases, with 7 bases left in between. Germline V gene sequence: CDR1 SGHRS, CDR2 YFSETQ. The CDR3 DNA reads as TGCGCCAGCAGGCAACCTAGCACAGATACGCAGTATTTT. Protein product: CASRQPSTDTQYF.

The DNA of the CDR3 is TGTGCCAGCGGACGACAGGGCCGGCGGACAGATACGCAGTATTTT. Translated, it gives CASGRQGRRTDTQYF. This sequence joins TRBV7-9 and TRBJ2-3; the match to TRBD1 covers 7 bases. J lost 3 bases, V lost 8 bases, and 11 bases had no gene match. This CDR3 has 15 residues. Germline V gene sequence: CDR1 SEHNR, CDR2 FQNEAQ (reference sequence).

The J gene is TRBJ1-1, the V gene TRBV5-1, with TRBD1 identical over 11 bases. V lost 2 bases and J lost 3; bases outside the gene matches: 6. CDR1 and CDR2 from the germline V gene are SGHRS and YFSETQ. The CDR3 extends over 16 amino acids. CDR3 coding DNA: TGCGCCAGCAGCTTCACTTCGGGACAGGGGGACACTGAAGCTTTCTTT. Translation: CASSFTSGQGDTEAFF. The full variable domain, its missing parts supplied by reference TRBV5-1 and TRBJ1-1, is KAGVTQTPRYLIKTRGQQVTLSCSPISGHRSVSWYQQTPGQGLQFLFEYFSETQRNKGNFPGRFSGRQFSNSRSEMNVSTLELGDSALYLCASSFTSGQGDTEAFFGQGTRLTVV.

This sequence joins TRBV29-1 and TRBJ2-7; D may correspond to TRBD1 or TRBD2 (6 bases each). Germline lookup yields CDR1 SQVTM and CDR2 ANQGSEA. Trimming removed 6 bases at V and 3 bases at J, with 24 bases between. The CDR3 length is 16 residues. CDR3 loop: CSVSPGLRDTIYEQYF. CDR3 bases: TGCAGCGTCTCGCCGGGACTCCGGGACACAATCTACGAGCAGTACTTC.

This clonotype was counted a few times. A read error may account for a junction end that differs from germline. The chain uses TRBV24-1 and TRBJ2-1; D gene ambiguous. CDR3 size: 12 residues. Germline V gives CDR1 KGHDR, CDR2 SFDVKD. In nucleotides, the CDR3 is TGTGCCACCAGTGACCAAGATCTGCCGGCGTACTTC. It yields the protein CATSDQDLPAYF.

This clonotype was counted between two and nine times. The chain joins TRBV28 to TRBJ2-1; D remains unclear. The CDR3 consists of 15 residues. V was trimmed by 5 bases and J by 4 bases, leaving 15 bases between them. CDR1 and CDR2 from the germline V gene are MDHEN and SYDVKM. CDR3 residues: CASSPPALGYNEQFF. The CDR3 DNA follows: TGTGCCAGCAGTCCCCCCGCGTTAGGATACAATGAGCAGTTCTTC.

Only a few counts were recorded for this clonotype. This chain uses TRBV20-1 with TRBJ2-2; D ambiguous. Per the germline V gene, CDR1 is DFQATT and CDR2 is SNEGSKA (reference sequence). The germline V and J ends were trimmed by 3 bases and 0 bases, with 8 bases remaining between them. This CDR3 has 14 amino acids. The CDR3 DNA follows: TGCAGTGCTAGGAGGTCGGCGAACACCGGGGAGCTGTTTTTT. This encodes CSARRSANTGELFF.

This chain links TRBV5-6 with TRBJ2-5; possibly TRBD2 for D (5 bases). Germline CDR1 SGHDT, CDR2 YYEEEE. Trimming left V 4 bases short and J 5 bases short, with 18 bases between. The CDR3 contains 15 residues. CDR3 region: CASSPDLSSRETQYF. DNA of the CDR3: TGTGCCAGCAGCCCTGACCTCTCTAGCAGGGAGACCCAGTACTTC.

The V call is TRBV27, the J call TRBJ2-7, with D uncertain. The CDR3 has 13 amino acids. Trimming pared 2 bases from V and 5 bases from J, leaving 10 bases between. CDR1 and CDR2 (germline): MNHEY, SMNVEV (reference sequence). CDR3 DNA sequence: TGTGCCAGCAGTTTAGCCCCTCGAGACGAGCAGTACTTC. It codes for CASSLAPRDEQYF.